The next 16 T cell receptor beta chains were all read from a single sample in a study of blood T cell repertoires in COVID-19. Sequenced by immunoSEQ multiplex PCR; TCRdb stores in-frame clones only, minus some. The sample holds about 15,000 clones, approximately 88% seen once. Sequenced sample: peripheral blood. These receptors all come from a human donor with active COVID-19. The donor label of this sample is uncertain.

The rearrangement uses TRBV28 and TRBJ2-1, with D perhaps TRBD2 (6 bases). The germline gives CDR1 MDHEN, CDR2 SYDVKM. Trimming removed 5 bases from V and 4 bases from J, with 6 bases in between. This CDR3 comprises 12 residues. CDR3 sequence: CASSGRYNEQFF. Here the CDR3 DNA reads TGTGCCAGCAGTGGGAGGTACAATGAGCAGTTCTTC.

The chain combines TRBV7-2 with TRBJ2-3, with D maybe TRBD2 (6 bases). Germline loops: CDR1 SGHTA, CDR2 FQGNSA. The CDR3 is 14 residues long. The ends were cut back, 2 bases at V and 6 bases at J, with 12 bases in the middle. The CDR3 coding sequence is TGTGCCAGCAGCTTAACGGGGGTACGGGATACGCAGTATTTT. Protein: CASSLTGVRDTQYF. Based on the CDR3 plus reference TRBV7-2 and TRBJ2-3, the full variable domain is GAGVSQSPSNKVTEKGKDVELRCDPISGHTALYWYRQSLGQGLEFLIYFQGNSAPDKSGLPSDRFSAERTGGSVSTLTIQRTQQEDSAVYLCASSLTGVRDTQYFGPGTRLTVL.

The CDR3 loop reads CSASWTGVRKSNQPQHF. CDR3 DNA sequence: TGCAGTGCTAGTTGGACAGGGGTCCGAAAGAGCAATCAGCCCCAGCATTTT. The V call is TRBV20-1, the J call TRBJ1-5, with 9 bases matching TRBD1. V was clipped by 3 bases and J by 1 base; unmatched bases: 10. CDR1 and CDR2 from the germline V gene are DFQATT and SNEGSKA (reference sequence). The CDR3 extends over 17 amino acids.

The rearrangement uses TRBV4-3 and TRBJ1-1; tentatively, D is TRBD1 (5 bases). From germline, CDR1 is LGHNA and CDR2 YSLEER. V gave up 0 bases and J gave up 3 bases, with 17 bases separating them. The CDR3 totals 17 residues. The DNA of the CDR3 is TGCGCCAGCAGCCAAGATCGGGGGTCCGGAGGATACACTGAAGCTTTCTTT. Translation: CASSQDRGSGGYTEAFF.

The genes are TRBV11-2 and TRBJ1-2, with unresolved D. Germline lookup yields CDR1 SGHAT and CDR2 FQNNGV. This CDR3 has 12 amino acids. With 1 base removed from V and 5 bases from J, the gap between germline ends came to 5 bases. The CDR3 coding sequence is TGTGCCAGCAGCTTAGGTCCGTATGGCTACACCTTC. Translation: CASSLGPYGYTF.

V is TRBV19 and J is TRBJ2-7, with 10 positions matching TRBD1. Germline V gene sequence: CDR1 LNHDA, CDR2 SQIVND (reference sequence). The J segment lost 3 bases and the V segment lost 3 bases, leaving 11 bases of the junction unmatched. The CDR3 loop spans 17 amino acids. CDR3 loop: CASSIGAHGTGDYEQYF. The CDR3 DNA reads as TGTGCCAGTAGTATTGGCGCGCACGGGACAGGGGACTACGAGCAGTACTTC.

The V gene is TRBV5-6, the J gene TRBJ2-5, with 7 bases identical to TRBD2. This CDR3 contains 15 residues. Germline loops: CDR1 SGHDT, CDR2 YYEEEE. For the CDR3, the DNA is TGTGCGTCCCAGATGACCGGGGGGAATTTGGAGACCCAGTACTTC. Translated: CASQMTGGNLETQYF.

This clone occurred once. The rearrangement links TRBV27 to TRBJ2-7; D is perhaps TRBD1 (5 bases). The V end was cut by 6 bases, the J end by 0 bases, with 15 bases between. The CDR3 extends over 15 amino acids. The V gene's germline CDR1 is MNHEY and CDR2 SMNVEV (reference sequence). In DNA form, the CDR3 reads TGTGCCAGCAGCTCCCTCGACAGAATCTCCTACGAGCAGTACTTC. The encoded protein is CASSSLDRISYEQYF.

This clone occurred a few times. The rearrangement joins TRBV2 to TRBJ2-2; D perhaps matches TRBD2 (6 bases). This CDR3 has 15 amino acids. Germline V gene sequence: CDR1 SNHLY, CDR2 FYNNEI. The germline V and J ends were trimmed by 7 bases and 4 bases, with 16 bases remaining between them. Here the CDR3 reads CASKVGGRLTGELFF. The CDR3 nucleotides read TGTGCCAGCAAAGTTGGGGGGAGGCTCACCGGGGAGCTGTTTTTT.

The J gene is TRBJ2-3, the V gene TRBV13; perhaps TRBD2 as D (5 bases). This CDR3 comprises 11 residues. Per the germline V gene, CDR1 is PRHDT and CDR2 is FYEKMQ (reference sequence). The germline V and J ends were trimmed by 3 bases and 7 bases, with 5 bases remaining between them. CDR3 region: CASSFGNTQYF. CDR3 bases: TGTGCCAGCAGCTTCGGGAATACGCAGTATTTT.

V and J are TRBV19 and TRBJ1-2; D might be TRBD1 (5 bases). The CDR3 spans 14 residues. V lost 7 bases, J lost 0 bases, and 12 bases lay in between. Germline assignment: CDR1 LNHDA and CDR2 SQIVND (reference sequence). Written as DNA, the CDR3 is TGTGCCAGTAATCAGGACACCGCTAACTATGGCTACACCTTC. This gives the protein CASNQDTANYGYTF.

The chain is built from TRBV7-9 and TRBJ2-5, with 8 bases that match TRBD1. This CDR3 is built from 15 residues. V lost 2 bases to trimming and J lost 2 bases; unmatched junction nucleotides: 4. Germline assignment: CDR1 SEHNR and CDR2 FQNEAQ (reference sequence). CDR3 sequence: CASSLWGQVQETQYF. CDR3 sequence (DNA): TGTGCCAGCAGCTTATGGGGACAGGTTCAAGAGACCCAGTACTTC.

This chain connects TRBV5-1 to TRBJ2-1, with no clear D. Germline values: CDR1 SGHRS, CDR2 YFSETQ. The CDR3 runs 18 residues. Trimming cost V 0 bases and J 9 bases, with 25 bases left between them. The DNA for the CDR3 is TGCGCCAGCAGCTTGGTTGGTAGCCCCAAAGTAGCAAACGGTGAGCAGTTCTTC. Its translation is CASSLVGSPKVANGEQFF.

The chain is built from TRBV29-1 and TRBJ2-2; 8 bases fit TRBD1. V shed 7 bases and J 4 bases; nucleotides not matched to a gene: 5. The CDR3 extends over 13 amino acids. From germline, CDR1 is SQVTM and CDR2 ANQGSEA. Here the CDR3 reads CSARTGSTGELFF. The DNA for the CDR3 is TGCAGCGCCCGGACAGGGTCCACCGGGGAGCTGTTTTTT.

The chain recombines TRBV5-1 with TRBJ1-3; the D is unclear. V lost 5 bases, J lost 0 bases, and 6 bases lay in between. Germline loops: CDR1 SGHRS, CDR2 YFSETQ. The CDR3 length is 13 residues. The CDR3 coding sequence is TGCGCCAGCAGGGGAGGCTCTGGAAACACCATATATTTT. Its protein product is CASRGGSGNTIYF.

The chain couples TRBV6-1 to TRBJ1-2; D uncertain. The ends were cut back, 3 bases at V and 7 bases at J, with 15 bases in the middle. CDR1 and CDR2 (germline): MNHNS, SASEGT. The CDR3 spans 14 residues. The CDR3 sequence: CASSDGGSLRGYTF. As DNA, the CDR3 is TGTGCCAGCAGTGATGGTGGGAGTCTCCGTGGCTACACCTTC.